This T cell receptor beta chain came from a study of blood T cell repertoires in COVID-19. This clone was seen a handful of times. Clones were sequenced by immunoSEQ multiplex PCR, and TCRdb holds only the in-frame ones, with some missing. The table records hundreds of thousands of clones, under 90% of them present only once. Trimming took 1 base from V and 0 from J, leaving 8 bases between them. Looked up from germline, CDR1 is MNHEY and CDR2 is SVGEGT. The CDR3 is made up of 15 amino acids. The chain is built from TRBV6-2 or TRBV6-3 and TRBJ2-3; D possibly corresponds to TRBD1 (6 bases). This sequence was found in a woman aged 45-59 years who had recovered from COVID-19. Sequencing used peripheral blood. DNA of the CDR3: TGTGCCAGCAGTTACTTTGGACAGAGCACAGATACGCAGTATTTT. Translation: CASSYFGQSTDTQYF.